The entry below describes one T cell receptor beta chain. Its antigen remains unknown. CDR3 length equals 18 residues. The trim removed 2 bases at V and 4 bases at J, leaving 14 bases unmatched. Germline CDR1 is SGHTA and CDR2 is FQGTGA. This record belongs to a study of cytomegalovirus exposure and HLA in healthy donors. Study-level findings and limits: The authors later found most CMV-associated TCR beta chains appeared HLA-restricted.

60 Vbeta and 13 Jbeta primers were used in PCR. Clones were sequenced by immunoSEQ multiplex PCR, and TCRdb holds only the in-frame ones, with some missing. Of 200,000 to 250,000 clones in the sample, around 89% are singletons; the top ten hold less than 1.2%. This chain joins TRBV7-3 and TRBJ2-1, with 7 nucleotides matching TRBD2. The TCR comes from a woman aged 18-35 years in good health and CMV-seronegative. The material sequenced was PBMCs. CDR3 protein: CASSLWSGPRGLYNEQFF. CDR3 nucleotide sequence: TGTGCCAGCAGCTTATGGTCGGGACCACGGGGACTATACAATGAGCAGTTCTTC.